This T cell receptor (beta chain) emerged from a study of T cells in Graves' hyperthyroidism and ophthalmopathy. Study observations and caveats: Progression to ophthalmopathy was predicted a median of 6.5 months early.

In its sample, this clonotype was seen many times. Its antigen is unidentified. Amplified TCR beta CDR3 regions came from RNA transcripts. With the HTBI primer set, the TCR CDR3 went through a first round of RT-PCR. MiXCR, applied by TCRdb to the multiplex PCR reads, yields one record per CDR3 protein. Altogether 95,000 to 100,000 distinct CDR3 sequences are present, about half being singletons, with the ten largest covering 25% to 30%. The length of the CDR3 is 16 residues. Trimming removed 5 bases from V and 6 bases from J, with 21 bases in between. Per germline, CDR1 SGHAT and CDR2 FQNNGV. Uncontrolled infection, other autoimmune disease, pregnancy or lactation led to exclusion. Every diagnosis used clinical symptoms, serum thyroxine and TRAb, thyroid ultrasound and orbital computed tomography.

The sequence was obtained from a woman aged 40 to 55 with Graves' hyperthyroidism. The rearrangement links TRBV11-2 to TRBJ2-3, with D possibly TRBD2 on 5 matching bases. Sequencing was done on a sample of blood. The CDR3 DNA follows: TGTGCCAGCAGCCCAGGCCTAGCCCCGGGTGAGGATACGCAGTATTTT. Amino acid sequence: CASSPGLAPGEDTQYF. The full variable domain, with the rest looked up from reference TRBV11-2 and TRBJ2-3, is EAGVAQSPRYKIIEKRQSVAFWCNPISGHATLYWYQQILGQGPKLLIQFQNNGVVDDSQLPKDRFSAERLKGVDSTLKIQPAKLEDSAVYLCASSPGLAPGEDTQYFGPGTRLTVL.